Listed below are T cell receptor beta chains from one sample, sequenced in a study of blood T cell repertoires in COVID-19. Generated by immunoSEQ multiplex PCR, the TCRdb table keeps only in-frame clones and is missing some. The repertoire has a few hundred thousand clones, 75% to 90% of them found once; the top ten carry roughly 4%. Sample: PBMCs or T cells enriched from blood (not recorded which). These receptors came from a woman aged 25 to 39 who had recovered from COVID-19. The CDR3 runs from the conserved cysteine through the conserved F or W. Clone size is shown for a subset of rows, as once, few, many or a class of expanded clone.

J | V | size | CDR3
TRBJ1-1 | TRBV10-3 | NA | CAISGDTGTTEAFF
TRBJ1-1 | TRBV29-1 | NA | CSVGQGKDEAFF
TRBJ2-2 | TRBV28 | NA | CASSLEGGPTGELFF
TRBJ1-2 | TRBV6-2/TRBV6-3 | few | CASSYSLGVGGYTF
TRBJ2-1 | TRBV5-4 | NA | CASSGLVFNEQFF
TRBJ2-2 | TRBV9 | once | CASSVGGSGTSYGELFF
TRBJ2-7 | TRBV4-1 | NA | CASSQEAGTYEQYF
TRBJ2-5 | TRBV30 | once | CACEGDRETQYF
TRBJ2-3 | TRBV11-2 | NA | CASSRGLTTSTDTQYF
TRBJ2-2 | TRBV13 | NA | CASSPTGDLSGELFF
TRBJ2-3 | TRBV5-1 | NA | CASSLRGGVSDTQYF
TRBJ1-1 | TRBV4-1 | once | CASSRQRTDRNTEAFF
TRBJ1-2 | TRBV19 | few | CASSRTYSSDGYTF
TRBJ2-7 | TRBV2 | NA | CASSGQGGSEQYF